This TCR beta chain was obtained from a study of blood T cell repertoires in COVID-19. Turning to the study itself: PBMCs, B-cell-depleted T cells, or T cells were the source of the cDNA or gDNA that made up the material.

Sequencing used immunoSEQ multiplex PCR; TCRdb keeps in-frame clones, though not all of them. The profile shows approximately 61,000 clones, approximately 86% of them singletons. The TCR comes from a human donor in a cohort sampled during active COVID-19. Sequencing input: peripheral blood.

For the CDR3, the DNA is TGTGCCAGCAGTCGTCCGGGACAGAGATCTGGAAACACCATATATTTT. Translation gives CASSRPGQRSGNTIYF. The rearrangement joins TRBV28 to TRBJ1-3; TRBD1 matches at 7 bases. J gave up 1 base and V 5 bases, and 8 bases lay outside the gene matches. The CDR3 spans 16 residues. Germline V CDR1 and CDR2: MDHEN, SYDVKM. Looking up the rest from reference TRBV28 and TRBJ1-3 gives the full variable domain: DVKVTQSSRYLVKRTGEKVFLECVQDMDHENMFWYRQDPGLGLRLIYFSYDVKMKEKGDIPEGYSVSREKKERFSLILESASTNQTSMYLCASSRPGQRSGNTIYFGEGSWLTVV.